This T cell receptor (beta chain) was documented in a study of cytomegalovirus exposure and HLA in healthy donors. Whole-study findings and limits: Listed as cytomegalovirus-associated were more than 150 TCR beta chains.

Researchers ran the PCR with 60 Vbeta and 13 Jbeta primers. The table came from immunoSEQ multiplex PCR; TCRdb's copy has only in-frame clones and leaves some out. Altogether around 200,000 clones are present, roughly 78% being singletons, with the ten largest covering 0.65%. A remark on this clone: No antigen is known for it.

The TCR comes from a boy younger than 18 in good health and CMV-seronegative. The sequenced sample consisted of PBMCs.

This CDR3 is CASSQKTGGHPYEQYF. The CDR3 bases are TGCGCCAGCAGCCAGAAGACAGGGGGGCACCCCTACGAGCAGTACTTC. The rearrangement links TRBV4-1 to TRBJ2-7; 9 bases are a match to TRBD1. The CDR3 is 16 amino acids. Germline V gives CDR1 MGHRA, CDR2 YSYEKL. J was trimmed by 2 bases and V by 3 bases; bases with no gene match: 8.